This TCR beta chain was identified during a study of blood T cell repertoires in COVID-19. Study overall: Spain, Italy and the United States supplied samples that represented acute and convalescent COVID-19.

The CDR3 extends over 15 amino acids. Per the germline V gene, CDR1 is SEHNR and CDR2 is FQNEAQ (reference sequence). Unmatched junction bases numbered 4, after V lost 2 bases and J lost 5 bases. The table came from immunoSEQ multiplex PCR; TCRdb's copy has only in-frame clones and leaves some out. This sample has about 220,000 clones, with 65% to 90% found just once. The rearrangement links TRBV7-9 to TRBJ2-5; the match to TRBD2 covers 11 bases. The material sequenced was peripheral blood. This clonotype originated in a man between 50 and 59 years old with active or convalescent COVID-19. CDR3 nucleotides: TGTGCCAGCAGCTTACTAGCGGGGGGCTGGGAGACCCAGTACTTC. It codes for CASSLLAGGWETQYF.